Each of the 13 T cell receptor beta chains below was sequenced from the same sample in a study of cytomegalovirus exposure and HLA in healthy donors. Amplification used 60 Vbeta primers and 13 Jbeta primers. Clones were sequenced by immunoSEQ multiplex PCR, and TCRdb holds only the in-frame ones, with some missing. The table lists some 140,000 clones, 80% of them singletons, with more than 10% in the top ten. The sample was PBMCs. The origin of the receptors is a man younger than 40 in good health and CMV-seropositive.

V usage is TRBV18 and J usage is TRBJ2-3; a possible D gene is TRBD2 (6 bases). Deletions cut 3 bases from V and 0 bases from J, with 7 bases between. Germline values: CDR1 KGHSH, CDR2 LQKENI. The CDR3 runs to 14 residues. For the CDR3, the DNA is TGTGCCAGCTCACCCGGGACTAGCACAGATACGCAGTATTTT. Residues: CASSPGTSTDTQYF.

CDR3 DNA: TGTGCCAGCAGCCAAGTTTCCGGCACTGAAGCTTTCTTT. Translating it yields CASSQVSGTEAFF. The chain is built from TRBV4-2 and TRBJ1-1, with no clear D. V was pared by 1 base and J by 4 bases, with 7 bases between. The CDR3 totals 13 residues. Germline V gene lookup returns CDR1 LGHNA and CDR2 YNFKEQ.

This rearrangement joins TRBV4-1 to TRBJ2-7; a weak D match, TRBD1 (5 bases). CDR1 MGHRA and CDR2 YSYEKL come from the germline V gene. The germline V and J ends were trimmed by 1 base and 7 bases, with 14 bases remaining between them. The CDR3 covers 14 residues. Here the CDR3 reads CASSQVSQGEEQYF. The CDR3 nucleotides are TGCGCCAGCAGCCAAGTTTCCCAGGGTGAAGAGCAGTACTTC.

This clone was seen only a few times. The CDR3: CASSITTGAQNIQYF. The DNA for the CDR3 is TGTGCCAGCAGCATAACGACAGGGGCCCAAAACATTCAGTACTTC. V and J are TRBV5-6 and TRBJ2-4; 8 bases are a match to TRBD1. The CDR3 runs 15 residues. Germline CDR1 and CDR2: SGHDT and YYEEEE. The trim removed 4 bases at V and 5 bases at J, leaving 8 bases unmatched.

The rearrangement uses TRBV7-9 and TRBJ1-1, with D possibly matching TRBD1 (6 bases). This CDR3 has 14 residues. Germline values: CDR1 SEHNR, CDR2 FQNEAQ (reference sequence). V lost 3 bases to trimming and J lost 1 base, with 9 bases between them. CDR3 in DNA: TGTGCCAGCAGCTTTTCAGGGGAGAACACTGAAGCTTTCTTT. Its translation: CASSFSGENTEAFF.

The chain carries TRBV6-8 and TRBJ1-5; no definite D call. The CDR3 extends over 14 amino acids. V was clipped by 7 bases and J by 3 bases, with 13 bases between them. Per germline, CDR1 MNHGY and CDR2 SAAAGT. CDR3 sequence: CASIPLSINQPQHF. The CDR3 DNA is TGTGCCAGCATCCCCCTTAGTATCAATCAGCCCCAGCATTTT.

This clone showed up just once. Its ends do not fully match the called genes, so a read error is possible. The chain has TRBV5-8 and TRBJ2-7; 7 nucleotides line up with TRBD1. Germline V gene sequence: CDR1 SGHTS, CDR2 YDEGEE. The length of the CDR3 is 15 residues. The CDR3 nucleotides read TGTGCCAGCAGCTTGACAGGGGTTGAACACTACGGGCAGTACTTC. Its protein is CASSLTGVEHYGQYF.

The CDR3 region has the DNA TGTGCCAGCAGCTTGGTAGGCAAGGGACATTCTGAGCAGTTCTTC. It is translated as CASSLVGKGHSEQFF. This chain joins TRBV5-4 and TRBJ2-1; TRBD1 is a possible D gene (6 bases). The CDR3 is 15 amino acids. The ends were cut back, 0 bases at V and 9 bases at J, with 16 bases in the middle. Germline values: CDR1 SGHNT, CDR2 YYREEE (reference sequence).

J is TRBJ1-1 and V is TRBV5-4, with a weak D call TRBD1 (5 bases). Trimming removed 0 bases from V and 0 bases from J, with 9 bases in between. This CDR3 spans 15 amino acids. The germline V gene encodes CDR1 SGHNT and CDR2 YYREEE (reference sequence). In nucleotides, the CDR3 is TGTGCCAGCAGCTTGGAAGACAGAGTGAACACTGAAGCTTTCTTT. As protein: CASSLEDRVNTEAFF. Complete variable domain (other parts from reference TRBV5-4 and TRBJ1-1): ETGVTQSPTHLIKTRGQQVTLRCSSQSGHNTVSWYQQALGQGPQFIFQYYREEENGRGNFPPRFSGLQFPNYSSELNVNALELDDSALYLCASSLEDRVNTEAFFGQGTRLTVV.

The chain employs TRBV28 and TRBJ1-5, with D uncertain. The CDR3 consists of 15 residues. Germline assignment: CDR1 MDHEN and CDR2 SYDVKM. V was pared by 1 base and J by 4 bases, with 11 bases between. CDR3 protein: CASSLSPSRNQPQHF. The CDR3 DNA follows: TGTGCCAGCAGTTTATCCCCCTCCAGGAATCAGCCCCAGCATTTT. The whole variable domain, filled in from reference TRBV28 and TRBJ1-5, reads DVKVTQSSRYLVKRTGEKVFLECVQDMDHENMFWYRQDPGLGLRLIYFSYDVKMKEKGDIPEGYSVSREKKERFSLILESASTNQTSMYLCASSLSPSRNQPQHFGDGTRLSIL.

The genes are TRBV9 and TRBJ2-7, with D perhaps TRBD1 or TRBD2 (10 bases each). Between the trimmed V and J ends, which lost 4 bases and 0 bases, there was a span of 29 bases. Germline V gene lookup returns CDR1 SGDLS and CDR2 YYNGEE. This CDR3 is 20 amino acids long. CDR3 coding DNA: TGTGCCAGCAGCTCAGACAGGGGGCGGCTAGCGGGAGTAGTCTCCTACGAGCAGTACTTC. Encoded protein: CASSSDRGRLAGVVSYEQYF.

The genes are TRBV7-6 and TRBJ2-7; possible D gene TRBD1, 6 bases. This CDR3 has 15 residues. V shed 5 bases and J shed 2 bases, with 16 bases lying between them. From germline, CDR1 is SGHVS and CDR2 FNYEAQ. This chain's CDR3 is CASSLRQAEPYEQYF. In DNA, the CDR3 is TGTGCCAGCAGCCTTAGACAGGCCGAGCCCTACGAGCAGTACTTC.

The J gene is TRBJ1-5, the V gene TRBV6-5, with D perhaps matching TRBD1 (6 bases). The CDR3 spans 13 residues. Germline CDR1 reads MNHEY; CDR2 reads SVGAGI. V lost 8 bases, J lost 5 bases, and 13 bases lay in between. DNA for the CDR3: TGTGCCAGCGGGCAGACAGGTGATCAGCCCCAGCATTTT. Protein: CASGQTGDQPQHF.